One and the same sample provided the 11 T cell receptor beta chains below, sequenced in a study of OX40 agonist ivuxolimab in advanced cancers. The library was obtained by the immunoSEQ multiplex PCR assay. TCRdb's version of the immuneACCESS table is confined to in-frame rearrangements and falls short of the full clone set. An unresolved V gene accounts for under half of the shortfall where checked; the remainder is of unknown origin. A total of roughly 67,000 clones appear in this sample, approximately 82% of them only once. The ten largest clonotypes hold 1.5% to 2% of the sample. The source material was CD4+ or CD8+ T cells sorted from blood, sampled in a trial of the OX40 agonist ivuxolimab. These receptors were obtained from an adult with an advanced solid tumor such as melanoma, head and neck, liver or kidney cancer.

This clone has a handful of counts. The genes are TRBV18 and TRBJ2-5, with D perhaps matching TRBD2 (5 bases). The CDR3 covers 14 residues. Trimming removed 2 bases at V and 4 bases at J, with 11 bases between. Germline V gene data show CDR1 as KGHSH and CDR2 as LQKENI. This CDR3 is CASSPTGGGETQYF. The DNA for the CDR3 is TGTGCCAGCTCACCAACTGGAGGCGGAGAGACCCAGTACTTC. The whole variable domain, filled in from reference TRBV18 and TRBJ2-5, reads NAGVMQNPRHLVRRRGQEARLRCSPMKGHSHVYWYRQLPEEGLKFMVYLQKENIIDESGMPKERFSAEFPKEGPSILRIQQVVRGDSAAYFCASSPTGGGETQYFGPGTRLLVL.

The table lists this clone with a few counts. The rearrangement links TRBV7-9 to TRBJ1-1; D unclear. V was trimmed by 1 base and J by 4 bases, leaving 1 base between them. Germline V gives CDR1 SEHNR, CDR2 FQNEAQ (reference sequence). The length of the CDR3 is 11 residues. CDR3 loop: CASSLVTEAFF. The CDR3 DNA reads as TGTGCCAGCAGCTTAGTCACTGAAGCTTTCTTT. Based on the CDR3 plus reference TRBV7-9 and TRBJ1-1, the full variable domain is DTGVSQNPRHKITKRGQNVTFRCDPISEHNRLYWYRQTLGQGPEFLTYFQNEAQLEKSRLLSDRFSAERPKGSFSTLEIQRTEQGDSAMYLCASSLVTEAFFGQGTRLTVV.

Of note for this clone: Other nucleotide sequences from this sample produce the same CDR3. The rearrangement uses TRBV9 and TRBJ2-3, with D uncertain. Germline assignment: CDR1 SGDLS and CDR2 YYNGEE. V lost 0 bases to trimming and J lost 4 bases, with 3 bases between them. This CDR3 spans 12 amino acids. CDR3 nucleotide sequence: TGTGCCAGCAGCGTAGAGGCAGATACGCAGTATTTT. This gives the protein CASSVEADTQYF.

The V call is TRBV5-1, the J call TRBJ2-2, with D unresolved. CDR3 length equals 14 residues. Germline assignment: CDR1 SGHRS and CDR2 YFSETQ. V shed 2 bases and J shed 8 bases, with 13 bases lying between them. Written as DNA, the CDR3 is TGCGCCAGCAGCTTCGAGGACCCTGGTGGGGAGCTGTTTTTT. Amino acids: CASSFEDPGGELFF.

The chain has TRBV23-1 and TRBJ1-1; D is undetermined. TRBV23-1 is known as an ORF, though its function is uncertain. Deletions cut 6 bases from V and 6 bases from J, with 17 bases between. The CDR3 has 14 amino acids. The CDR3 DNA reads TGCGCCAGCAGCTTATTAGGACCCGGCCCTGAAGCTTTCTTT. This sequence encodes CASSLLGPGPEAFF.

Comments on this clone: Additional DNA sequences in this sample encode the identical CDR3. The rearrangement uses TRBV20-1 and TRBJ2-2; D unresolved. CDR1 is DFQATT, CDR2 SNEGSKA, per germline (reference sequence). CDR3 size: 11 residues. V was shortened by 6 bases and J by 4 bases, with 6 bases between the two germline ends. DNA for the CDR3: TGCAGTGCCCGAGGCACCGGGGAGCTGTTTTTT. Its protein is CSARGTGELFF.

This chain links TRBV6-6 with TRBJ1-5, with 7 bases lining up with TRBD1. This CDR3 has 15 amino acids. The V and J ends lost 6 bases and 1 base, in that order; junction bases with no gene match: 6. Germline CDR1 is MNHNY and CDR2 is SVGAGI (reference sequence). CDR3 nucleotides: TGTGCCAGCAGAAGGACAGGCCCCAGCAATCAGCCCCAGCATTTT. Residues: CASRRTGPSNQPQHF.

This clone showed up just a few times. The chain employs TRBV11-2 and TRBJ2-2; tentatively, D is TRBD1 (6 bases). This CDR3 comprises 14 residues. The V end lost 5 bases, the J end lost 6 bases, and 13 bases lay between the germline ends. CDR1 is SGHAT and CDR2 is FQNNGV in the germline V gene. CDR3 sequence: CASSNRVLAGELFF. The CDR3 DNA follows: TGTGCCAGCAGCAACAGGGTCCTGGCCGGGGAGCTGTTTTTT.

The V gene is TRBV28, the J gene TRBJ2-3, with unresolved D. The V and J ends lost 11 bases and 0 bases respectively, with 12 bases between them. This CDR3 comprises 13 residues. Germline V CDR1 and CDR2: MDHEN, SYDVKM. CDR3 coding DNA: TGTGCCGTGGCAACCACTAGCACAGATACGCAGTATTTT. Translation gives CAVATTSTDTQYF.

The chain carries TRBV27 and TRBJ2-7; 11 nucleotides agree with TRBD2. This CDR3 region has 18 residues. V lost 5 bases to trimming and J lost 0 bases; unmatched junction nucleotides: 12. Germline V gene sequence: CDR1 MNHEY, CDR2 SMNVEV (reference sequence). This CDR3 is CASSPAGTSGTLSYEQYF. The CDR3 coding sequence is TGTGCCAGCAGTCCCGCCGGGACTAGCGGAACCCTCTCCTACGAGCAGTACTTC.

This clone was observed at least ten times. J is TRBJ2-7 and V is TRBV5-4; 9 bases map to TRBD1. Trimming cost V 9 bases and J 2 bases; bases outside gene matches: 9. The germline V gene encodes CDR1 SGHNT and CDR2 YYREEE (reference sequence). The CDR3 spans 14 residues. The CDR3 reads CATATGGKTYEQYF. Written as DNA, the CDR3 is TGTGCCACCGCGACAGGGGGAAAGACCTACGAGCAGTACTTC.